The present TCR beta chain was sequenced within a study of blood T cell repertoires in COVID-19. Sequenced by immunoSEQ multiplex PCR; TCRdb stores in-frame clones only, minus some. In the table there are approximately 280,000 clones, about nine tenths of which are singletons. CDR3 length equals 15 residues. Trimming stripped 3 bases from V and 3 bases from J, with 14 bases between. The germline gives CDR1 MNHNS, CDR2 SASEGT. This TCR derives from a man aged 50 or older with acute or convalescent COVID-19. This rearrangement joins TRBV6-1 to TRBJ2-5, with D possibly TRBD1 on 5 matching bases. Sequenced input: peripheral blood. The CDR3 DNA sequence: TGTGCCAGCAGTGAGGCCCAGGGTCGGGAAGAGACCCAGTACTTC. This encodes CASSEAQGREETQYF.